Included here is one TCR beta chain sequence, with context. Per the original data handling: Researchers report that nucleated cell counts were estimated from reference gene primer amplification. Assay: immunoSEQ multiplex PCR; the TCRdb copy retains only in-frame clones and omits some. The DNA was the basis for D and trimming; V, J and clone size are from that table. The sample includes 150,000 or so clones, about 87% seen only once; the top ten take approximately 6.1%. The sample belongs to a study of blood T cell repertoires in COVID-19. Study at large: There were acute and convalescent COVID-19 samples, and they came from the United States, Italy and Spain. From T cells, B-cell-depleted T cells, or PBMCs came the material, which was cDNA or gDNA.

The CDR3 sequence is 15 residues long. CDR1 is MNHEY and CDR2 is SVGAGI in the germline V gene. The V end was cut by 6 bases, the J end by 4 bases, with 19 bases between. V usage is TRBV6-5 and J usage is TRBJ2-7, with D maybe TRBD2 (6 bases). Sequencing was performed on peripheral blood. This receptor was obtained from a man aged 80 or over with acute or convalescent COVID-19. The CDR3 nucleotides are TGTGCCAGCAGCCTAATGAGTGCGGGAAGGTACGAGCAGTACTTC. As protein: CASSLMSAGRYEQYF.